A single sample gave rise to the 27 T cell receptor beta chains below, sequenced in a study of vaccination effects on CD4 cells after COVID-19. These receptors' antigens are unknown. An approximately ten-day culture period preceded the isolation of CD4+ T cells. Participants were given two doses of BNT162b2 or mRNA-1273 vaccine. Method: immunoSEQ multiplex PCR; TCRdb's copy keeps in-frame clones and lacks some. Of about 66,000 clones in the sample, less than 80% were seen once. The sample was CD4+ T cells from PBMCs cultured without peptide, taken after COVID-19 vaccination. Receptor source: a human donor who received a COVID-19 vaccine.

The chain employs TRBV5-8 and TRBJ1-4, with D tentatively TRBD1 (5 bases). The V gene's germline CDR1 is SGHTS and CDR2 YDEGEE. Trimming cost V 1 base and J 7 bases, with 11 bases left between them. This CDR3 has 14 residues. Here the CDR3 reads CASSLQGLGEKLFF. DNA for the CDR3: TGTGCCAGCAGCTTGCAGGGATTAGGTGAAAAACTGTTTTTT.

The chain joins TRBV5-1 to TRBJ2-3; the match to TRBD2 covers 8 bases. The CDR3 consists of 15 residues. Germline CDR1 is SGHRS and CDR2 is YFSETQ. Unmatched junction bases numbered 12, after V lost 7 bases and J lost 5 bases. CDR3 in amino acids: CASETGGPGLDTQYF. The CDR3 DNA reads TGCGCCAGCGAGACGGGGGGGCCGGGGCTAGATACGCAGTATTTT.

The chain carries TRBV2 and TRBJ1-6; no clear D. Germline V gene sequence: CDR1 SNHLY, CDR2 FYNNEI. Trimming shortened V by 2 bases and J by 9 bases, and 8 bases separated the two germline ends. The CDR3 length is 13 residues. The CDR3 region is CASSESEFSPLHF. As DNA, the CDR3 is TGTGCCAGCAGTGAATCAGAGTTTTCACCCCTCCACTTT. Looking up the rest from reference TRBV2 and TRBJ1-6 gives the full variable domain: EPEVTQTPSHQVTQMGQEVILRCVPISNHLYFYWYRQILGQKVEFLVSFYNNEISEKSEIFDDQFSVERPDGSNFTLKIRSTKLEDSAMYFCASSESEFSPLHFGNGTRLTVT.

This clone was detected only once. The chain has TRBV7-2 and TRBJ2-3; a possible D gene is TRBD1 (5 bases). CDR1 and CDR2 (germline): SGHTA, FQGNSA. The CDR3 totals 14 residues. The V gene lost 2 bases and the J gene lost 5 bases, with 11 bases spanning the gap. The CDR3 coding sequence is TGTGCCAGCAGCTTATTGGGGCTGCTAGATACGCAGTATTTT. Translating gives CASSLLGLLDTQYF.

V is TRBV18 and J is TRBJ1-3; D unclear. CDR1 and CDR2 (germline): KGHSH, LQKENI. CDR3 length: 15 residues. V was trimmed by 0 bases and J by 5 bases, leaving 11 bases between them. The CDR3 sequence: CASSPPTAQRNTIYF. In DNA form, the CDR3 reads TGTGCCAGCTCACCACCTACCGCACAACGAAACACCATATATTTT.

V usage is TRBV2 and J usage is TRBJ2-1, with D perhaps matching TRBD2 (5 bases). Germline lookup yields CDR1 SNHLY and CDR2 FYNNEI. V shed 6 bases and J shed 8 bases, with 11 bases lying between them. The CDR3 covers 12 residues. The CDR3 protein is CASSLLVYEQFF. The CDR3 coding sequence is TGTGCCAGCAGCTTACTAGTCTATGAGCAGTTCTTC. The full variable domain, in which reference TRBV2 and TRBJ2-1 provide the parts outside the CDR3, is EPEVTQTPSHQVTQMGQEVILRCVPISNHLYFYWYRQILGQKVEFLVSFYNNEISEKSEIFDDQFSVERPDGSNFTLKIRSTKLEDSAMYFCASSLLVYEQFFGPGTRLTVL.

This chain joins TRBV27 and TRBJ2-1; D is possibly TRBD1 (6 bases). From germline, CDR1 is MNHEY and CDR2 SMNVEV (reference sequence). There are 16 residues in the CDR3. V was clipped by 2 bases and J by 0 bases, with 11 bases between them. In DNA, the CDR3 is TGTGCCAGCAGTTTAAGGCCACAGGGCTCCTACAATGAGCAGTTCTTC. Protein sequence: CASSLRPQGSYNEQFF.

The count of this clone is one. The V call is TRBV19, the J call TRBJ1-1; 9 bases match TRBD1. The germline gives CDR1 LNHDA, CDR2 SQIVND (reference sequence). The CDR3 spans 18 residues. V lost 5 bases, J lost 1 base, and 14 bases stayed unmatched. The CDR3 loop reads CASSPRGQDRGRNTEAFF. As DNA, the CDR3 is TGTGCCAGTAGTCCCCGGGGGCAGGACAGGGGACGGAACACTGAAGCTTTCTTT.

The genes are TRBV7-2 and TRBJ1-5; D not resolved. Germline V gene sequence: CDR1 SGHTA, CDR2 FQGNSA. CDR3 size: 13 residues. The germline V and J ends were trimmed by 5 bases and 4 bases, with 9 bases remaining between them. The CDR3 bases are TGTGCCAGCAGCCCCTCACCGAATCAGCCCCAGCATTTT. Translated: CASSPSPNQPQHF.

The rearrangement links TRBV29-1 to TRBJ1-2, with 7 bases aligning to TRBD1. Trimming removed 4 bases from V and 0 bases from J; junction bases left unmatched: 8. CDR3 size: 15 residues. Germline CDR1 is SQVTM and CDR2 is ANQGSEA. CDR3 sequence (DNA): TGCAGCGTTGTGGTCGACAGGGCACCTAACTATGGCTACACCTTC. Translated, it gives CSVVVDRAPNYGYTF.

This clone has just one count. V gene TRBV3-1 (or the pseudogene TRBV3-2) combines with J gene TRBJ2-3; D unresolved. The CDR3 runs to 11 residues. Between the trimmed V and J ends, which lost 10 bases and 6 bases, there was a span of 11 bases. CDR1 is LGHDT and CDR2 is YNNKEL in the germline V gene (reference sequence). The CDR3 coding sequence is TGTGCCACCAACCTCGGGGATACGCAGTATTTT. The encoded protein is CATNLGDTQYF.

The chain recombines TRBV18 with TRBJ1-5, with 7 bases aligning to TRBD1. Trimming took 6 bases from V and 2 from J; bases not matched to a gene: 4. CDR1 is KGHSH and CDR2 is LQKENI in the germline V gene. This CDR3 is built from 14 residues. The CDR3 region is CASSPDRGNQPQHF. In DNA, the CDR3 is TGTGCCAGCTCTCCTGACAGGGGCAATCAGCCCCAGCATTTT.

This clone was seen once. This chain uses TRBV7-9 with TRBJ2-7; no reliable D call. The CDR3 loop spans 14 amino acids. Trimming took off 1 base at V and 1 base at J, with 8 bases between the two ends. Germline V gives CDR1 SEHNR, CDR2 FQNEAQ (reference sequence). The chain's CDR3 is CASSLGAGSYEQYV. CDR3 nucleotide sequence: TGTGCCAGCAGCTTAGGGGCTGGATCCTACGAGCAGTACGTC.

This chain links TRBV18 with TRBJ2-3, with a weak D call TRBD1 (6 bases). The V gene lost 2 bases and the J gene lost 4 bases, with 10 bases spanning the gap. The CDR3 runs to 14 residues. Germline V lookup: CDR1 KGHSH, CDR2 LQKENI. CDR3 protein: CASSPSRGADTQYF. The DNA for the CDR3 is TGTGCCAGCTCACCATCCAGGGGAGCAGATACGCAGTATTTT.

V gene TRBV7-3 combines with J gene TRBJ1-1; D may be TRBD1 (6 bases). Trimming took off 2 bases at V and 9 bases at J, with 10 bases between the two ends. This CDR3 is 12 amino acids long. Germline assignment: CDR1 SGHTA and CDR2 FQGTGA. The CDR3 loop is CASSLVGQKAFF. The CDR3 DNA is TGTGCCAGCAGCTTAGTCGGACAGAAAGCTTTCTTT.

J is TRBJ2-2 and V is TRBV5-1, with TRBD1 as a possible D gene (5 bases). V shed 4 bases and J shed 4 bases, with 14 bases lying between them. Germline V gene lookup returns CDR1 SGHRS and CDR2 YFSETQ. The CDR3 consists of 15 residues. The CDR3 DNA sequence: TGCGCCAGCAGCCAGACCAGGGTAGCCACCGGGGAGCTGTTTTTT. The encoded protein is CASSQTRVATGELFF.

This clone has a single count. DNA for the CDR3: TGCGCCAGCAGCTCGGGGCGCGGGGGGGTTACAGATACGCAGTATTTT. Translated, it gives CASSSGRGGVTDTQYF. The chain joins TRBV5-1 to TRBJ2-3; 9 nucleotides match TRBD2. J gave up 3 bases and V 3 bases, and 8 bases lay outside the gene matches. This CDR3 comprises 16 residues. Germline-derived CDR1 and CDR2 are SGHRS and YFSETQ.

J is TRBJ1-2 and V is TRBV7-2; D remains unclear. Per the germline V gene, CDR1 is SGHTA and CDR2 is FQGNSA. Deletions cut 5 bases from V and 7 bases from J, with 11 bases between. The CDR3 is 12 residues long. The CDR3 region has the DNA TGTGCCAGCAGCCCCGCGGGGTTTGGCTACACCTTC. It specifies CASSPAGFGYTF. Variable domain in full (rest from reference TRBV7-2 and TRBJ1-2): GAGVSQSPSNKVTEKGKDVELRCDPISGHTALYWYRQSLGQGLEFLIYFQGNSAPDKSGLPSDRFSAERTGGSVSTLTIQRTQQEDSAVYLCASSPAGFGYTFGSGTRLTVV.

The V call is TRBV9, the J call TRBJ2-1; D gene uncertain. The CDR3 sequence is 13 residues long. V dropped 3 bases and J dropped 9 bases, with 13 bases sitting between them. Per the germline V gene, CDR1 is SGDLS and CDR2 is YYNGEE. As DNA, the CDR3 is TGTGCCAGCAGCGCCGTCCCCTGGGCTGAGCAGTTCTTC. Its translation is CASSAVPWAEQFF.

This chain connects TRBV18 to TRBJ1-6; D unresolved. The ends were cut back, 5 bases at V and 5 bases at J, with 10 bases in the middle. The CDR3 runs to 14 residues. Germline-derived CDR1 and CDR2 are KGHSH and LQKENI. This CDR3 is CASSVQTNNSPLHF. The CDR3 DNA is TGTGCCAGCTCAGTCCAGACCAATAATTCACCCCTCCACTTT.

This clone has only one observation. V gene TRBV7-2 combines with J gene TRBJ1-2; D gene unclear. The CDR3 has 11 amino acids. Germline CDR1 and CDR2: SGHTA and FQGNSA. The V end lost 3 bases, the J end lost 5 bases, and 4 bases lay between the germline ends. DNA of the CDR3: TGTGCCAGCAGCTTGCAGTATGGCTACACCTTC. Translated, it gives CASSLQYGYTF.

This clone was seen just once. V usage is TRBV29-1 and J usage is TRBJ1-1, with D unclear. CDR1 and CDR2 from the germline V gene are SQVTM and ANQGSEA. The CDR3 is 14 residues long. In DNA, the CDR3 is TGCATAGCGGAGGATAGAGGAACGGGGACTGAAGCTTTCTTT. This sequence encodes CIAEDRGTGTEAFF.

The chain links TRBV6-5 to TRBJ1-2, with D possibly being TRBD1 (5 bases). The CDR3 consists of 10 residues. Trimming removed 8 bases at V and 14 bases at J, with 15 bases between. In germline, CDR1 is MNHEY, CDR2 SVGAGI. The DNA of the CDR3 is TGTGCCAGCTTTGGAGGGGAGGCGACCTTC. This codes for CASFGGEATF.

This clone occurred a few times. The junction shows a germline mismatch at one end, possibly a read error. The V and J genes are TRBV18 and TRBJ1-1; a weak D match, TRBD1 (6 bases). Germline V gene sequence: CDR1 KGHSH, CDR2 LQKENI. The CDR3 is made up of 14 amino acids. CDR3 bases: TGTGCCAGCTCGCCACAGGGAGAGAACACTGAAGCTTTCTTT. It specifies CASSPQGENTEAFF.

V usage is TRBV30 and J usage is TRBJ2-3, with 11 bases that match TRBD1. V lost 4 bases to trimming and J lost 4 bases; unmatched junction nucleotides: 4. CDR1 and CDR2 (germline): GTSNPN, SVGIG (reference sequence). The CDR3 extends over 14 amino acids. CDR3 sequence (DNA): TGTGCCTGGACGCAGGGACAGGGGGCAGATACGCAGTATTTT. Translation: CAWTQGQGADTQYF.

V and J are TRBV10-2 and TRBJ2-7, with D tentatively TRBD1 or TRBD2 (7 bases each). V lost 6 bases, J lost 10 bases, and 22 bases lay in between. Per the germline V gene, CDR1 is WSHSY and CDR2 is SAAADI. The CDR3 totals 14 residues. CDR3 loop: CASSDRQGGFDQYV. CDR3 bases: TGCGCCAGCAGCGATCGACAGGGAGGGTTCGACCAGTACGTC.

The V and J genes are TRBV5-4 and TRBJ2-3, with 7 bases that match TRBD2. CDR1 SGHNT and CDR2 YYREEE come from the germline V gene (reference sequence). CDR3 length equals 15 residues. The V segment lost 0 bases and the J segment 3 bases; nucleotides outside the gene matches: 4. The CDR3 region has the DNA TGTGCCAGCAGCTTGGGCGGGAGAGCTACAGATACGCAGTATTTT. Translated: CASSLGGRATDTQYF.